The 10 T cell receptor beta chains below come from one sample, sequenced in a study of blood T cell repertoires in COVID-19. Here immunoSEQ multiplex PCR was the method, and the copy in TCRdb shows in-frame clones only, minus some. The sample lists a few hundred thousand clones; approximately 88% were seen once. The sample comprised peripheral blood. These receptor sequences come from a woman in her 40s who had recovered from COVID-19.

This clone occurred once. The chain is built from TRBV5-1 and TRBJ2-1, with TRBD1 matching over 9 bases. There are 15 residues in the CDR3. Germline V gives CDR1 SGHRS, CDR2 YFSETQ. V dropped 3 bases and J dropped 6; count of bases not matched to a gene: 7. CDR3 amino acids: CASSSGQGRINEQFF. The CDR3, as DNA: TGCGCCAGCAGCTCAGGACAGGGGAGGATCAATGAGCAGTTCTTC. Together with reference TRBV5-1 and TRBJ2-1, the CDR3 gives the full variable domain: KAGVTQTPRYLIKTRGQQVTLSCSPISGHRSVSWYQQTPGQGLQFLFEYFSETQRNKGNFPGRFSGRQFSNSRSEMNVSTLELGDSALYLCASSSGQGRINEQFFGPGTRLTVL.

The CDR3 region is CASSEMASSDTQYF. The DNA for the CDR3 is TGTGCCAGCAGTGAAATGGCTAGTTCAGATACGCAGTATTTT. The chain has TRBV6-1 and TRBJ2-3; unclear D gene. The CDR3 loop spans 14 amino acids. Trimming took off 2 bases at V and 4 bases at J, with 10 bases between the two ends. Germline CDR1 reads MNHNS; CDR2 reads SASEGT.

The rearrangement uses TRBV28 and TRBJ1-1; perhaps TRBD1 as D (6 bases). The CDR3 sequence is 15 residues long. The germline V gene has CDR1 MDHEN and CDR2 SYDVKM. V was pared by 8 bases and J by 4 bases, with 20 bases between. The CDR3 DNA follows: TGTGCCAGCGGACTTCGGACAGTTTTGGGCACTGAAGCTTTCTTT. Its translation: CASGLRTVLGTEAFF.

This clone was seen just once. The chain links TRBV27 to TRBJ1-1, with D tentatively TRBD1 (6 bases). Trimming left V 5 bases short and J 8 bases short, with 9 bases between. This CDR3 has 11 amino acids. Germline-derived CDR1 and CDR2 are MNHEY and SMNVEV (reference sequence). Here the CDR3 reads CASSTTGEAFF. In DNA, the CDR3 is TGTGCCAGCAGTACCACAGGGGAAGCTTTCTTT.

This clone was observed a handful of times. V usage is TRBV5-1 and J usage is TRBJ2-1; the match to TRBD2 covers 8 bases. The germline gives CDR1 SGHRS, CDR2 YFSETQ. The length of the CDR3 is 18 residues. The junction had 14 bases not matched to a gene; V was cut back by 0 bases and J by 6 bases. The CDR3 here is CASSLAGTRVALANEQFF. The CDR3 nucleotides are TGCGCCAGCAGCTTGGCCGGGACTAGAGTAGCGTTAGCCAATGAGCAGTTCTTC.

This rearrangement joins TRBV3-1 (or the pseudogene TRBV3-2) to TRBJ2-4; 7 bases line up with TRBD1. CDR1 is LGHDT, CDR2 YNNKEL, per germline (reference sequence). The CDR3 loop spans 13 amino acids. V dropped 1 base and J dropped 10; count of bases not matched to a gene: 4. The CDR3 bases are TGTGCCAGCAGCCAAGGGACAGGCTCAATTCAGTACTTC. This encodes CASSQGTGSIQYF.

The chain links TRBV7-3 to TRBJ2-1; TRBD2 might be the D (7 bases). The CDR3 length is 14 residues. Per the germline V gene, CDR1 is SGHTA and CDR2 is FQGTGA. V dropped 5 bases and J dropped 8 bases, with 16 bases sitting between them. In DNA, the CDR3 is TGTGCCAGCAGCCCGGGGGGCCCGCCCCATGAGCAGTTCTTC. It encodes CASSPGGPPHEQFF.

This clone occurred once. The J gene is TRBJ2-7, the V gene TRBV10-3; the D gene is possibly TRBD1 (6 bases). Germline V CDR1 and CDR2: ENHRY, SYGVKD. CDR3 size: 13 residues. V lost 10 bases and J lost 3, with 16 bases in between. The CDR3 DNA is TGTGCCACCCAGGAACAAGGGGGCTACGAGCAGTACTTC. This translates into CATQEQGGYEQYF.

Concerning this clone itself: Other DNA sequences of this sample code for an identical CDR3. V gene TRBV30 combines with J gene TRBJ2-3, with D possibly TRBD2 on 6 matching bases. Deletions cut 0 bases from V and 0 bases from J, with 7 bases between. CDR1 is GTSNPN and CDR2 is SVGIG in the germline V gene (reference sequence). The CDR3 contains 14 residues. The CDR3, as DNA: TGTGCCTGGAGTGTACGGGGGAGCACAGATACGCAGTATTTT. Amino acids: CAWSVRGSTDTQYF.

The chain couples TRBV18 to TRBJ2-7, with D uncertain. The CDR3 spans 15 residues. The V gene lost 6 bases and the J gene lost 2 bases, with 17 bases spanning the gap. In germline, CDR1 is KGHSH, CDR2 LQKENI. The CDR3 loop reads CASSPDSPTAYEQYF. DNA of the CDR3: TGTGCCAGCTCTCCAGACTCCCCGACGGCCTACGAGCAGTACTTC.